This T cell receptor beta chain stems from a study of post-analysis software for immune sequencing data. Points from the study as a whole: Compared with controls, patients had more of 4 or 5 TRBV segments, including TRBV5-6, TRBV5-1 and TRBV20-1. With F measure, samples from one preparation batch clustered together strongly.

The CDR3 is 16 residues long. Germline V gene data show CDR1 as MNHEY and CDR2 as SVGEGT. V lost 0 bases and J lost 7; bases outside the gene matches: 8. The authors incorporated unique molecular identifiers into the TCR beta cDNA libraries. TCRdb passed the PCR reads through MiXCR, listing each CDR3 protein once. The data show roughly 670,000 distinct CDR3 sequences, roughly three fifths seen once. In regard to this clonotype: Its antigen is undetermined.

The gene calls are TRBV6-2 or TRBV6-3 and TRBJ2-1, with TRBD2 identical over 8 bases. Material: blood. The TCR sequence derives from a girl aged 2-10 years with multiple sclerosis. For the CDR3, the DNA is TGTGCCAGCAGTTACTCGCGGCGGGGGGCCGATAATGAGCAGTTCTTC. Amino acids: CASSYSRRGADNEQFF.